Listed here is a single T cell receptor beta chain. There is no known antigen for this receptor. Per-base qualities were not stored, and no clone one base away is much larger. The CDR3 covers 15 residues, taking in both the cysteine and the phenylalanine. The entry retains the CDR3 DNA only, 45 bases that are in frame from base 1. Trimming removed 6 bases from V and 2 bases from J; the gene matches leave 1 base unexplained. CDR1 and CDR2 are drawn from the germline V gene: SNHLY, FYNNEI. One collaborating source in Seattle enrolled patients while the patients were actively infected and followed the patients over time throughout the course of disease. Whole blood was collected in K2EDTA tubes by collaborating institutions according to the institutions' own protocols. For TCRbeta analysis, collaborators shipped samples as frozen whole blood, isolated PBMCs, or DNA extracted from either of those sample types.

This sample was taken from a study of blood T cell repertoires in COVID-19 (dated by TCRdb to the early 2020s). Background for the entire study: Samples from collaborators originated in the United States, Italy and Spain and spanned both the acute and convalescent phases of COVID-19. The prospective study material was composed of cDNA or gDNA derived from T cells, B-cell-depleted T cells, or PBMCs. The dataset comprised deeply sampled blood TCRbeta repertoires from subjects exposed to, actively infected with, or recovered from COVID-19. The repertoires were made available in a free public database intended to serve as a resource for research on the immune response to SARS-CoV-2. Samples were obtained from the ongoing ImmuneRACE study (first 160 participants) and from over 1,000 subjects provided by 6 global collaborators. Sample metadata almost always included a de-identified subject ID, COVID-19 status, age in years and sex. Where available, HLA class I and class II types were obtained from metadata supplied by the sample provider rather than from assay-based typing. Points the paper makes about the study in general: Clinical and demographic metadata were provided uncurated, with the amount varying by source and participant.

TCRbeta CDR3 regions were amplified from genomic DNA by means of the immunoSEQ Assay, a bias-controlled multiplex PCR. Per the authors' processing: Nucleated cell counts per sample were estimated from amplification of reference gene primers within the assay. Sequence reads were collapsed and filtered to measure the absolute abundance of every unique TCRbeta CDR3 rearrangement. For each sample, productive Simpson clonality was calculated as the square root of Simpson's diversity index over productive rearrangements. Drawn from immuneACCESS, this table holds only the in-frame rearrangements with V and J called that TCRdb kept. Clones are partly lost; checked studies trace under half to an unresolved V gene and leave the rest unexplained. Clone size and V and J calls were adopted from that table, with D and trimming inferred from the DNA. This sample lists some 360,000 clones; 70% to 90% were detected once. About 2.5% of the sample rests with the top ten.

This receptor was taken from a woman aged 60-70 years with COVID-19, enrolled during active disease. The specimen sequenced was peripheral blood. The V gene is TRBV2 and the J gene is TRBJ2-2, with 12 bases aligning to TRBD1. The CDR3 region reads CASRGQGANTGELFF. The bases are TGTGCCAGCAGGGGACAGGGGGCCAACACCGGGGAGCTGTTTTTT.